Here is one TCR beta chain with its context. Sequencing was performed with immunoSEQ multiplex PCR; in TCRdb, only in-frame clones are kept and a portion is missing. The repertoire includes tens of thousands of clones, about 96% of them detected once, and under 0.9% sits in the top ten. These data are taken from a study of T cell changes during pregnancy in multiple sclerosis. This receptor was identified in a female donor with multiple sclerosis, enrolled in a pregnancy study. The sample consisted of peripheral blood, taken in the second trimester of pregnancy.

The chain's CDR3 is CASSLRDNSYNSPLHF. DNA of the CDR3: TGTGCCAGCAGTTTAAGGGACAACTCCTATAATTCACCCCTCCACTTT. The chain is built from TRBV27 and TRBJ1-6; possible D gene TRBD1, 6 bases. The germline CDR1 and CDR2 sequences are MNHEY and SMNVEV (reference sequence). Trimming left V 2 bases short and J 0 bases short, with 8 bases between. The CDR3 is made up of 16 amino acids.